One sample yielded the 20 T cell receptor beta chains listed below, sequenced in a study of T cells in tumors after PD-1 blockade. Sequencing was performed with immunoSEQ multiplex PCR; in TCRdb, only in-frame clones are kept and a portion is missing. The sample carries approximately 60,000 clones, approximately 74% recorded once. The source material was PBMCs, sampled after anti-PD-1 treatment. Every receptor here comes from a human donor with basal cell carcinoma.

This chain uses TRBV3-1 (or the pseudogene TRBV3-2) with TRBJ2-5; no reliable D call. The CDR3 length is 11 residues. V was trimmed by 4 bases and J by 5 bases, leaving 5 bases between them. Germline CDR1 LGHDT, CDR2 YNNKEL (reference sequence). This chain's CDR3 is CASSLTETQYF. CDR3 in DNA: TGTGCCAGCAGCCTCACCGAGACCCAGTACTTC.

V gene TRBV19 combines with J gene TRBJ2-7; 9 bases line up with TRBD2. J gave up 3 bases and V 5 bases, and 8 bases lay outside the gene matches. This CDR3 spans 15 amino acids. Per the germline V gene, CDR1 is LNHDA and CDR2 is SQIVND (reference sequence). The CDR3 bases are TGTGCCAGTAGTCCCACGGGCGGGGGGGACTACGAGCAGTACTTC. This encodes CASSPTGGGDYEQYF. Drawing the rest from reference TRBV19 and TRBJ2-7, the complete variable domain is DGGITQSPKYLFRKEGQNVTLSCEQNLNHDAMYWYRQDPGQGLRLIYYSQIVNDFQKGDIAEGYSVSREKKESFPLTVTSAQKNPTAFYLCASSPTGGGDYEQYFGPGTRLTVT.

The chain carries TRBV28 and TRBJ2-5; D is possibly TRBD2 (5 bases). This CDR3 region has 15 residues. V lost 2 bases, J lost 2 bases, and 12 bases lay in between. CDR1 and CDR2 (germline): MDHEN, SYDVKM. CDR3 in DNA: TGTGCCAGCAGTTTAGGAGGAACACTGCAAGAGACCCAGTACTTC. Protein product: CASSLGGTLQETQYF.

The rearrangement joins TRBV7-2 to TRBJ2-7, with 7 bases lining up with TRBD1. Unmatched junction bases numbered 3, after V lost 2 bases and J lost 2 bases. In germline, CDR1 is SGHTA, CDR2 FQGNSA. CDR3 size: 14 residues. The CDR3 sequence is CASSLQGVTYEQYF. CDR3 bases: TGTGCCAGCAGCTTACAGGGGGTCACCTACGAGCAGTACTTC.

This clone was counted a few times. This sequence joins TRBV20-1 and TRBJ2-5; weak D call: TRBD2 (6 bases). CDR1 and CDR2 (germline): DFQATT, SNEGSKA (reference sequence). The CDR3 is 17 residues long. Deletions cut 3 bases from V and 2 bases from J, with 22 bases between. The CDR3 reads CSASRGKGGGAQETQYF. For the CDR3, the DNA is TGCAGTGCTAGTAGGGGAAAGGGAGGCGGGGCTCAAGAGACCCAGTACTTC.

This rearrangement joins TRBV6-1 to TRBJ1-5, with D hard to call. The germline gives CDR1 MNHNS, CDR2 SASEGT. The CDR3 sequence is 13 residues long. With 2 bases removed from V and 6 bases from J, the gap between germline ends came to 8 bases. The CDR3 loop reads CASSELPGQPQHF. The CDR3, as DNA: TGTGCCAGCAGTGAACTCCCAGGTCAGCCCCAGCATTTT.

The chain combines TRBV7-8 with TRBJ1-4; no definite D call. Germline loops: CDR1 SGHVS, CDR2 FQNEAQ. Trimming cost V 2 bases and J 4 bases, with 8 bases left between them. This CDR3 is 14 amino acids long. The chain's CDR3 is CASSLKVYNEKLFF. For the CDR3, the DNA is TGTGCCAGCAGCTTAAAGGTCTATAATGAAAAACTGTTTTTT.

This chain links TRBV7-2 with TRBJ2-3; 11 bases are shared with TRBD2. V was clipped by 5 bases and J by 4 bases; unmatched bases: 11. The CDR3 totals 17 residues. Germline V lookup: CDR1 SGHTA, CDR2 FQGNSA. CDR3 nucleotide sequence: TGTGCCAGCAGCCCGACTAGCGGGGCCCACCTTTCAGATACGCAGTATTTT. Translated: CASSPTSGAHLSDTQYF.

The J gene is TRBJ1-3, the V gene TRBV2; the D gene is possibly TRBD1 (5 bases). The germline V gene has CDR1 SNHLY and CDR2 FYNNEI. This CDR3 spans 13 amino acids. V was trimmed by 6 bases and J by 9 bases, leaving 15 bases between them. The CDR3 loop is CASRFRDAGTIYF. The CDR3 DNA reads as TGTGCCAGCAGATTCCGGGACGCCGGCACCATATATTTT.

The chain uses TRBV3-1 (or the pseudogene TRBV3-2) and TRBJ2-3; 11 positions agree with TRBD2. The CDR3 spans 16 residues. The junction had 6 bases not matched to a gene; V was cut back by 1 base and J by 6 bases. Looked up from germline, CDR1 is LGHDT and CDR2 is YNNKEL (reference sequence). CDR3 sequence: CASSQGASGGRDTQYF. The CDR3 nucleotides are TGTGCCAGCAGCCAAGGCGCTAGCGGGGGGAGGGATACGCAGTATTTT.

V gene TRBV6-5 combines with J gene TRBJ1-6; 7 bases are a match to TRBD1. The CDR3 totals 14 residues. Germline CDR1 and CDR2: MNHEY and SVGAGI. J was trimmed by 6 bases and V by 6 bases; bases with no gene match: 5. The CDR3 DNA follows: TGTGCCAGCAGCCGACAGGGTGGTAATTCACCCCTCCACTTT. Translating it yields CASSRQGGNSPLHF.

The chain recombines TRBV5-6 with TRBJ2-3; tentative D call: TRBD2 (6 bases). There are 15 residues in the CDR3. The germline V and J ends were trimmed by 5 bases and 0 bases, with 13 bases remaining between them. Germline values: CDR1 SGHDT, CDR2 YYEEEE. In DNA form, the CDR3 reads TGTGCCAGCAGTCCGGGACTCCGGAGCACAGATACGCAGTATTTT. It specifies CASSPGLRSTDTQYF.

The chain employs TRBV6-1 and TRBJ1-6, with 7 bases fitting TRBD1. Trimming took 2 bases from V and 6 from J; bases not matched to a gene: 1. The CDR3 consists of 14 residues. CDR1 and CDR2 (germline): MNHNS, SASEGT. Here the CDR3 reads CASSEQGVNSPLHF. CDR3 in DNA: TGTGCCAGCAGTGAACAGGGGGTTAATTCACCCCTCCACTTT.

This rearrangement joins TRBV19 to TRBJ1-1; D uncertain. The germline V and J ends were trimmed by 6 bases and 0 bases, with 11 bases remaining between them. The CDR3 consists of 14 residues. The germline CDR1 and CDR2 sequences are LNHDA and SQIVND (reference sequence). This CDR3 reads CASRPTSMNTEAFF. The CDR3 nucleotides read TGTGCCAGTAGACCGACATCCATGAACACTGAAGCTTTCTTT.

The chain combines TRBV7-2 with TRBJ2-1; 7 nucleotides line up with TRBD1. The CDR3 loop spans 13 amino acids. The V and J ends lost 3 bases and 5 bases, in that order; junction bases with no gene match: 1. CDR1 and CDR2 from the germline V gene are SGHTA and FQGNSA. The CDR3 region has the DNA TGTGCCAGCAGCTTCGACAGGGACAATGAGCAGTTCTTC. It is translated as CASSFDRDNEQFF.

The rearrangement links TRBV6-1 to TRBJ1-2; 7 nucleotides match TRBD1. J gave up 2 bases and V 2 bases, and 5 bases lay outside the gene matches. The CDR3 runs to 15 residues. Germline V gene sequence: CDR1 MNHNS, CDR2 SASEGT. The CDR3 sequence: CASSEPSTGNYGYTF. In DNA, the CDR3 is TGTGCCAGCAGTGAACCCTCGACAGGGAACTATGGCTACACCTTC.

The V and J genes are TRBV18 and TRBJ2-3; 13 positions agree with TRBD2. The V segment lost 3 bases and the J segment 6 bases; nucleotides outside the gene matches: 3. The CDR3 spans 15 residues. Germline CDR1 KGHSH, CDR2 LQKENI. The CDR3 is CASSPGLAGSDTQYF. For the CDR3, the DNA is TGTGCCAGCTCACCGGGACTAGCGGGGTCGGATACGCAGTATTTT. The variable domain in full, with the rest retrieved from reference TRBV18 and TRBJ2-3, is NAGVMQNPRHLVRRRGQEARLRCSPMKGHSHVYWYRQLPEEGLKFMVYLQKENIIDESGMPKERFSAEFPKEGPSILRIQQVVRGDSAAYFCASSPGLAGSDTQYFGPGTRLTVL.

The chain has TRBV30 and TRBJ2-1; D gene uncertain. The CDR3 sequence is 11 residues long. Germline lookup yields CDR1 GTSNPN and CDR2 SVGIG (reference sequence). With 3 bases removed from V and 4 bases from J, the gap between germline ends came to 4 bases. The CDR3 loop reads CAWSPYNEQFF. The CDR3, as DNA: TGTGCCTGGAGCCCTTACAATGAGCAGTTCTTC. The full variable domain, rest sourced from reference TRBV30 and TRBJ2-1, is SQTIHQWPATLVQPVGSPLSLECTVEGTSNPNLYWYRQAAGRGLQLLFYSVGIGQISSEVPQNLSASRPQDRQFILSSKKLLLSDSGFYLCAWSPYNEQFFGPGTRLTVL.

The CDR3 region has the DNA TGCGCCAGCAGCTCGAACACCGGGGAGCTGTTTTTT. The encoded protein is CASSSNTGELFF. The chain recombines TRBV5-1 with TRBJ2-2; D remains unclear. This CDR3 is 12 amino acids long. V was clipped by 3 bases and J by 0 bases, with 0 bases between them. Germline loops: CDR1 SGHRS, CDR2 YFSETQ.

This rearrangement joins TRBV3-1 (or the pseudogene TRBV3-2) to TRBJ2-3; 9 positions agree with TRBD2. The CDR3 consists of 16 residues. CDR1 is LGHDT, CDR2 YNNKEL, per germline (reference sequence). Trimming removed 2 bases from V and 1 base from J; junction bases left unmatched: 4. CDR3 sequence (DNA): TGTGCCAGCAGCCAAATATTAGCGGGGGGCACAGATACGCAGTATTTT. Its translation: CASSQILAGGTDTQYF.